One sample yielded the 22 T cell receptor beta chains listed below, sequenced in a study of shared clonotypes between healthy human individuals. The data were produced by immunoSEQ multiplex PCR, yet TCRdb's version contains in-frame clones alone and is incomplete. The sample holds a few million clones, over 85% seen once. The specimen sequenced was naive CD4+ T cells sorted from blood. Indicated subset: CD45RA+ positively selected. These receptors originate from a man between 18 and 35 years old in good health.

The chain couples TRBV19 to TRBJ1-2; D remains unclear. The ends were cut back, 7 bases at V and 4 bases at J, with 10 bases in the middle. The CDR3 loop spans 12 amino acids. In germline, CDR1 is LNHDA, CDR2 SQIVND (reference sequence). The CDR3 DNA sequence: TGTGCCAGTACGGAAGGGCCCTATGGCTACACCTTC. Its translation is CASTEGPYGYTF. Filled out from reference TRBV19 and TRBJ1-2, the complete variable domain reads DGGITQSPKYLFRKEGQNVTLSCEQNLNHDAMYWYRQDPGQGLRLIYYSQIVNDFQKGDIAEGYSVSREKKESFPLTVTSAQKNPTAFYLCASTEGPYGYTFGSGTRLTVV.

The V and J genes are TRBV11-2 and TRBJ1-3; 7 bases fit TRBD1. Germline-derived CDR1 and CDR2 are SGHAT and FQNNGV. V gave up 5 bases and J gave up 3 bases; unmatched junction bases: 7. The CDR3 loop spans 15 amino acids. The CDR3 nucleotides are TGTGCCAGCAGCCCAGGGGGGAACGGTGGAAACACCATATATTTT. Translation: CASSPGGNGGNTIYF.

The CDR3 DNA reads TGCGCCACCAACCGGGGGGACAGGGACACTGAAGCTTTCTTT. Its protein product is CATNRGDRDTEAFF. The chain combines TRBV5-1 with TRBJ1-1; 9 bases match TRBD1. Looked up from germline, CDR1 is SGHRS and CDR2 is YFSETQ. V shed 9 bases, J shed 3 bases, and the junction held 9 bases outside the gene matches. The CDR3 has 14 residues.

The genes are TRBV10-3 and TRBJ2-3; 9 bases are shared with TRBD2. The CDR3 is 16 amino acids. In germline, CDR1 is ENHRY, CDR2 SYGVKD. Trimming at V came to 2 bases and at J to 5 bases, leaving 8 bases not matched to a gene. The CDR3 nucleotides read TGTGCCATCAGTGAGGCGATAGCGGGAGTGGGAGATACGCAGTATTTT. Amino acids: CAISEAIAGVGDTQYF.

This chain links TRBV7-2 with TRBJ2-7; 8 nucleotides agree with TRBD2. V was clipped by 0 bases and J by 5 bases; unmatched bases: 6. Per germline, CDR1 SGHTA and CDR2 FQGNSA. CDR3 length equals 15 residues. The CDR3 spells CASSLAGTRSDEQYF. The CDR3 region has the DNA TGTGCCAGCAGCTTAGCCGGGACTAGATCAGACGAGCAGTACTTC. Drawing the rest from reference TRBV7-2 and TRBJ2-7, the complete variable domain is GAGVSQSPSNKVTEKGKDVELRCDPISGHTALYWYRQSLGQGLEFLIYFQGNSAPDKSGLPSDRFSAERTGGSVSTLTIQRTQQEDSAVYLCASSLAGTRSDEQYFGPGTRLTVT.

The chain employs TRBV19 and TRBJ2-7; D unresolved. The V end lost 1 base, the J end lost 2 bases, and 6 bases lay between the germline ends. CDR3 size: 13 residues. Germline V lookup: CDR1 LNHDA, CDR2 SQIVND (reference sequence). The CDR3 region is CASSIVPAYEQYF. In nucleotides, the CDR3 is TGTGCCAGTAGTATAGTTCCGGCCTACGAGCAGTACTTC.

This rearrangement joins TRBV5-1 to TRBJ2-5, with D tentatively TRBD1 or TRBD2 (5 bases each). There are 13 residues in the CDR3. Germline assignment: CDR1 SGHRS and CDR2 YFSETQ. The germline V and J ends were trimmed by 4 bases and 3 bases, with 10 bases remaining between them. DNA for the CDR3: TGCGCCAGCAGCAGGGACGCAAAAGAGACCCAGTACTTC. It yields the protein CASSRDAKETQYF. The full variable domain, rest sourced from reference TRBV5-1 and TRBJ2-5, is KAGVTQTPRYLIKTRGQQVTLSCSPISGHRSVSWYQQTPGQGLQFLFEYFSETQRNKGNFPGRFSGRQFSNSRSEMNVSTLELGDSALYLCASSRDAKETQYFGPGTRLLVL.

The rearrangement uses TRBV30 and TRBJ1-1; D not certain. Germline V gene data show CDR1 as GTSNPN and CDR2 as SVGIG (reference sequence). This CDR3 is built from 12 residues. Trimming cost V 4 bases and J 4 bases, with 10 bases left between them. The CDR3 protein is CAWTPTATEAFF. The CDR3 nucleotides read TGTGCCTGGACACCAACGGCCACTGAAGCTTTCTTT. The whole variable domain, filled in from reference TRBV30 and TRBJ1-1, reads SQTIHQWPATLVQPVGSPLSLECTVEGTSNPNLYWYRQAAGRGLQLLFYSVGIGQISSEVPQNLSASRPQDRQFILSSKKLLLSDSGFYLCAWTPTATEAFFGQGTRLTVV.

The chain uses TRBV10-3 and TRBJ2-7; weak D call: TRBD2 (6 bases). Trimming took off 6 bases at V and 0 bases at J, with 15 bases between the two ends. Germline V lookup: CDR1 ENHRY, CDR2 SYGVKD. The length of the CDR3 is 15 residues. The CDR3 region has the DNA TGTGCCATCAGCTCAATGCTGGGACTCTCCTACGAGCAGTACTTC. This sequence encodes CAISSMLGLSYEQYF.

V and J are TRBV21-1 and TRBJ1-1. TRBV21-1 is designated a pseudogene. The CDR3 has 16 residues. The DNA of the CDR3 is TGTGCCAGCAGCAAGGGTGAGACGGCAGACACTATTTTTGGTTTCTTT. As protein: CASSKGETADTIFGFF.

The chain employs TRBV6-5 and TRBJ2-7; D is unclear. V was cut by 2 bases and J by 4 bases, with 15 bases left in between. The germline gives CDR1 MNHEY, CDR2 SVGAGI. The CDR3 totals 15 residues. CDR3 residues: CASSYAAGGPYEQYF. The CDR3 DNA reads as TGTGCCAGCAGTTACGCGGCAGGCGGTCCGTACGAGCAGTACTTC.

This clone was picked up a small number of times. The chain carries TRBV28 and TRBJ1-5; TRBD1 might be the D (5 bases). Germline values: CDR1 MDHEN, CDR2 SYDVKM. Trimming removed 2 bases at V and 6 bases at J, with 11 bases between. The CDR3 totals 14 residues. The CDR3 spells CASSLVQGGQPQHF. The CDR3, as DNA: TGTGCCAGCAGTTTAGTCCAGGGCGGTCAGCCCCAGCATTTT.

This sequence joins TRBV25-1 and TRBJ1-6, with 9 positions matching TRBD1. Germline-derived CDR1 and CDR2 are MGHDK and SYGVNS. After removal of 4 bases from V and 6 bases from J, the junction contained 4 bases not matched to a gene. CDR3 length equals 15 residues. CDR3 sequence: CASSAMTGGNSPLHF. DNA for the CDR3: TGTGCCAGCAGTGCCATGACAGGGGGTAATTCACCCCTCCACTTT.

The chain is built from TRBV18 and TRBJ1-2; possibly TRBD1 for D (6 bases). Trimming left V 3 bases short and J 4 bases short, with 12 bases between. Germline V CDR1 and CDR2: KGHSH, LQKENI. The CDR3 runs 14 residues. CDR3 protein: CASSPGTLSYGYTF. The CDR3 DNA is TGTGCCAGCTCACCCGGGACACTTAGCTATGGCTACACCTTC.

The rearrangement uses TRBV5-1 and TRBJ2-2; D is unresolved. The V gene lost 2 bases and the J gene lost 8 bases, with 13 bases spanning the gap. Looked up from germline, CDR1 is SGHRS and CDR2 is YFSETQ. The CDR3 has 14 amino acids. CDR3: CASSLGGRFGELFF. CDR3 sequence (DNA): TGCGCCAGCAGCTTAGGTGGGCGATTTGGGGAGCTGTTTTTT.

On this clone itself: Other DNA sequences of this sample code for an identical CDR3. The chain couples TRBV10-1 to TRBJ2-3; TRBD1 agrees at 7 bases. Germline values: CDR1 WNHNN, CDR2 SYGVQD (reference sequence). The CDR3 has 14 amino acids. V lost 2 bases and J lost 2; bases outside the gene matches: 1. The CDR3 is CASSEGTATDTQYF. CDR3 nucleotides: TGCGCCAGCAGTGAGGGGACAGCCACAGATACGCAGTATTTT.

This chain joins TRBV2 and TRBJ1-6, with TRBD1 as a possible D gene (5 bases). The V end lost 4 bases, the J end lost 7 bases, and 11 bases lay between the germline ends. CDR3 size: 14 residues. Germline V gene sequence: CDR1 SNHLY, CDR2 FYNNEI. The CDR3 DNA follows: TGTGCCAGCAGTGGAGCAGGGCCCAATTCACCCCTCCACTTT. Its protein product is CASSGAGPNSPLHF.

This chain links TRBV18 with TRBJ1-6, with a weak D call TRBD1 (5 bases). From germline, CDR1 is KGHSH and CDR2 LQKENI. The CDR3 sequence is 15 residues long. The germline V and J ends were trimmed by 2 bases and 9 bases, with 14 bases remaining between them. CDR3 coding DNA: TGTGCCAGCTCACCAGAAATTGACGGGGGTTCACCCCTCCACTTT. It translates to CASSPEIDGGSPLHF.

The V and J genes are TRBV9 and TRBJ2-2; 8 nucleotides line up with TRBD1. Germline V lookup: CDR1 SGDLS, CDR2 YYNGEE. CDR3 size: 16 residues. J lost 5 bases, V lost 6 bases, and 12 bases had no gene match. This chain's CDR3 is CASNRGPGGKTGELFF. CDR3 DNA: TGTGCCAGCAACCGAGGGCCAGGGGGCAAGACCGGGGAGCTGTTTTTT. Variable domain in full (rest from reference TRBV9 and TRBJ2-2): DSGVTQTPKHLITATGQRVTLRCSPRSGDLSVYWYQQSLDQGLQFLIQYYNGEERAKGNILERFSAQQFPDLHSELNLSSLELGDSALYFCASNRGPGGKTGELFFGEGSRLTVL.

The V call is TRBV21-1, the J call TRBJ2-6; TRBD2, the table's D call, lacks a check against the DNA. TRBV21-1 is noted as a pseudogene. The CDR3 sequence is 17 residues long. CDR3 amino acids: CASSKARGAPGANVLTF. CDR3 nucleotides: TGTGCCAGCAGCAAAGCGCGGGGGGCTCCTGGGGCCAACGTCCTGACTTTC.

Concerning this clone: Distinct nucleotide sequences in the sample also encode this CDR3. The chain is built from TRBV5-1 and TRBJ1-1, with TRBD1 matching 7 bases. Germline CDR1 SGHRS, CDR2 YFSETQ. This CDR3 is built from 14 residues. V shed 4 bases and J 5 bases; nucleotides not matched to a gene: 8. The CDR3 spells CASSLRTGGTEAFF. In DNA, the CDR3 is TGCGCCAGCAGCCTAAGGACAGGTGGGACTGAAGCTTTCTTT.

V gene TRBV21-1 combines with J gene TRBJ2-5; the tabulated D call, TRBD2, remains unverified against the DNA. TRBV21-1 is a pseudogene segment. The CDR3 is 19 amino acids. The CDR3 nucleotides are TGTGCCAGCACCAACCACCCAACCCCAAACAGGCTAGCGGGAGAGACCCAGTACTTC. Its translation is CASTNHPTPNRLAGETQYF.